This T cell receptor (beta chain) was obtained from a study of T cell responses to AZD1222 COVID-19 vaccine. Study context: Pooled together were second doses at about 4 or about 12 weeks.

Per germline, CDR1 SGHNT and CDR2 YYREEE (reference sequence). J gave up 0 bases and V 7 bases, and 9 bases lay outside the gene matches. The CDR3 length is 15 residues. Study-level findings and limits: Donors, mostly white British, included more females; clonal diversity was possibly underestimated. Spike-specific TCRs gained breadth and depth after people received two AZD1222 doses. The study identified only a handful of AZD1222 recipients as seropositive at baseline.

The count of this clone is one. Its matching antigen is unknown. The data were produced by immunoSEQ multiplex PCR, yet TCRdb's version contains in-frame clones alone and is incomplete. The table includes just under 85,000 clones, 86% detected once. The rearrangement links TRBV5-4 to TRBJ1-1; 7 bases are shared with TRBD1. The sample here was peripheral blood, taken on day 0 of AZD1222 vaccination. This TCR came from an adult in good health. The CDR3 is CASGPNRGMNTEAFF. CDR3 DNA sequence: TGTGCCAGCGGTCCAAACAGGGGAATGAACACTGAAGCTTTCTTT.